This T cell receptor beta chain came from a study of T cells after yellow fever vaccination. Trimming stripped 3 bases from V and 4 bases from J, with 15 bases between. The CDR3 totals 15 residues. Germline CDR1 is LNHDA and CDR2 is SQIVND (reference sequence). TCRdb re-derived calls from the 5' RACE reads in MiXCR, one entry per CDR3 protein. The sample contains about 550,000 distinct CDR3 sequences, less than 20% of which appear only once. Regarding the study as a whole: Weaker, the secondary response peaked sooner, at day 5 versus 15.

The sample holds a few counts of this clonotype. The antigen remains unidentified. The starting material was PBMCs, obtained 15 days after the yellow fever booster vaccination. The chain carries TRBV19 and TRBJ2-5; D ambiguous. The origin of this receptor is a man aged 30-40 years who received the YFV17D yellow fever vaccine. The CDR3 loop is CASSMTAVRRETQYF. The CDR3 DNA reads TGTGCCAGTAGTATGACGGCGGTCCGTCGAGAGACCCAGTACTTC.